The T cell receptor (beta chain) described here comes from a study of T cell responses to AZD1222 COVID-19 vaccine. Some second doses came at about 4 weeks and others at about 12 weeks; these were pooled. The assay was immunoSEQ multiplex PCR, and TCRdb's table has in-frame clones only and misses some. There are 78,000 or so clones in the sample; 60% to 85% occur only once, and around 48% lies in the top ten. With regard to this clone: The target antigen is unknown.

Study findings and constraints: Unmutated variant regions reportedly attract nearly half of all spike-specific TCRs. Mostly white British, mostly female donors; authors suggested clonal diversity may be underestimated. Repertoires were sampled only after the peak T cell response.

Germline V gene data show CDR1 as SGHDT and CDR2 as YYEEEE. This CDR3 has 14 residues. V shed 3 bases and J shed 0 bases, with 10 bases lying between them. The starting material was peripheral blood, obtained 28 days after the second AZD1222 dose. V and J are TRBV5-6 and TRBJ2-7; tentative D call: TRBD1 (6 bases). The receptor was isolated from an adult who received the AZD1222 COVID-19 vaccine. CDR3 DNA sequence: TGTGCCAGCAGCTCGTGGACAGTCTCCTACGAGCAGTACTTC. Protein sequence: CASSSWTVSYEQYF.